One sample yielded the 19 T cell receptor beta chains listed below, sequenced in a study of cytomegalovirus exposure and HLA in healthy donors. Primers for the PCR totalled 60 Vbeta and 13 Jbeta. Assay: immunoSEQ multiplex PCR; the TCRdb copy retains only in-frame clones and omits some. Of approximately 190,000 clones listed, about an eighth are singletons. The sample taken for sequencing was PBMCs. The receptors were sampled from a man in his fifties in good health and CMV-seropositive.

This clone was seen a handful of times. This rearrangement joins TRBV11-2 to TRBJ2-7; a possible D gene is TRBD2 (7 bases). Germline values: CDR1 SGHAT, CDR2 FQNNGV. V was pared by 2 bases and J by 0 bases, with 14 bases between. The CDR3 length is 16 residues. CDR3: CASSLHYGGLSYEQYF. CDR3 in DNA: TGTGCCAGCAGCTTACACTACGGGGGGCTCTCCTACGAGCAGTACTTC.

The gene calls are TRBV7-6 and TRBJ2-7; tentative D call: TRBD1 (5 bases). Germline V gene lookup returns CDR1 SGHVS and CDR2 FNYEAQ. This CDR3 spans 15 amino acids. The ends were cut back, 5 bases at V and 4 bases at J, with 18 bases in the middle. CDR3 loop: CASSSLKGQVYEQYF. The DNA for the CDR3 is TGTGCCAGCAGCAGCCTAAAGGGGCAGGTTTACGAGCAGTACTTC.

The sample holds a few counts of this clone. The chain carries TRBV4-3 and TRBJ2-3; 8 bases are a match to TRBD2. The CDR3 runs to 18 residues. Per germline, CDR1 LGHNA and CDR2 YSLEER. V lost 3 bases to trimming and J lost 3 bases; unmatched junction nucleotides: 14. The CDR3 reads CASSQEARGGFGTDTQYF. The CDR3, as DNA: TGCGCCAGCAGCCAGGAAGCTCGCGGGGGGTTTGGGACAGATACGCAGTATTTT.

The V gene is TRBV6-6, the J gene TRBJ1-4; no firm D call. V was clipped by 0 bases and J by 3 bases, with 8 bases between them. This CDR3 comprises 15 residues. Germline V gene data show CDR1 as MNHNY and CDR2 as SVGAGI (reference sequence). CDR3 in amino acids: CASSYSGLSNEKLFF. In nucleotides, the CDR3 is TGTGCCAGCAGTTACTCGGGCCTTTCTAATGAAAAACTGTTTTTT.

The chain recombines TRBV6-5 with TRBJ1-2, with TRBD1 matching over 7 bases. The V segment lost 7 bases and the J segment 10 bases; nucleotides outside the gene matches: 12. This CDR3 region has 13 residues. Germline V gene lookup returns CDR1 MNHEY and CDR2 SVGAGI. CDR3 sequence (DNA): TGTGCCAGCATAACTGACAGGGCGCCTTCCTACACCTTC. It codes for CASITDRAPSYTF.

This sequence joins TRBV6-1 and TRBJ2-3; TRBD2 aligns across 9 bases. The CDR3 consists of 14 residues. Per the germline V gene, CDR1 is MNHNS and CDR2 is SASEGT. J lost 4 bases, V lost 4 bases, and 3 bases had no gene match. The DNA of the CDR3 is TGTGCCAGCAGTGCCTTAGCGGGGGCAGATACGCAGTATTTT. It is translated as CASSALAGADTQYF.

The CDR3 spells CASKTGTTYTGELFF. Written as DNA, the CDR3 is TGCGCCAGCAAAACCGGGACTACCTACACCGGGGAGCTGTTTTTT. The chain has TRBV4-1 and TRBJ2-2; 7 bases agree with TRBD2. Germline V CDR1 and CDR2: MGHRA, YSYEKL. V lost 7 bases, J lost 3 bases, and 8 bases stayed unmatched. The CDR3 runs 15 residues.

The chain recombines TRBV30 with TRBJ1-4, with D maybe TRBD1 (6 bases). Trimming shortened V by 1 base and J by 7 bases, and 16 bases separated the two germline ends. The CDR3 loop spans 15 amino acids. Germline-derived CDR1 and CDR2 are GTSNPN and SVGIG (reference sequence). The CDR3 here is CAWSGSGTRGEKLFF. CDR3 DNA sequence: TGTGCCTGGAGTGGCTCCGGGACAAGGGGTGAAAAACTGTTTTTT.

This chain connects TRBV11-2 to TRBJ1-2; 7 positions agree with TRBD1. This CDR3 is built from 17 residues. V lost 1 base, J lost 3 bases, and 11 bases stayed unmatched. Germline V gene sequence: CDR1 SGHAT, CDR2 FQNNGV. The chain's CDR3 is CASSLGEVVTGHYGYTF. CDR3 in DNA: TGTGCCAGCAGCTTAGGAGAGGTTGTGACAGGGCACTATGGCTACACCTTC. Full variable domain (remainder filled in from reference TRBV11-2 and TRBJ1-2): EAGVAQSPRYKIIEKRQSVAFWCNPISGHATLYWYQQILGQGPKLLIQFQNNGVVDDSQLPKDRFSAERLKGVDSTLKIQPAKLEDSAVYLCASSLGEVVTGHYGYTFGSGTRLTVV.

The V gene is TRBV7-8, the J gene TRBJ2-7; 8 nucleotides agree with TRBD2. The V gene end was trimmed by 5 bases and the J gene end by 1 base; junction bases not matched to a gene: 10. CDR1 is SGHVS and CDR2 is FQNEAQ in the germline V gene. This CDR3 has 16 residues. The CDR3 coding sequence is TGTGCCAGCAGCACCCGGGGCCGCGGGGGGTCCTACGAGCAGTACTTC. Its translation is CASSTRGRGGSYEQYF.

The chain links TRBV7-2 to TRBJ2-5; TRBD2 matches at 12 bases. CDR3 length: 17 residues. Germline V gene sequence: CDR1 SGHTA, CDR2 FQGNSA. Trimming took 6 bases from V and 1 from J; bases not matched to a gene: 9. In nucleotides, the CDR3 is TGTGCCAGCAGTCGAATTCCGGGACTAGCGGGCCAAGAGACCCAGTACTTC. It specifies CASSRIPGLAGQETQYF.

This chain links TRBV9 with TRBJ1-5; TRBD1 matches 7 bases. CDR1 is SGDLS, CDR2 YYNGEE, per germline. The CDR3 totals 15 residues. The trim removed 0 bases at V and 4 bases at J, leaving 4 bases unmatched. The DNA for the CDR3 is TGTGCCAGCAGCGTAGGAGGGGGCCGGAATCAGCCCCAGCATTTT. This codes for CASSVGGGRNQPQHF.

This clone was detected a few times. The genes are TRBV29-1 and TRBJ2-3; 12 bases are a match to TRBD2. Germline CDR1 and CDR2: SQVTM and ANQGSEA. Trimming at V came to 6 bases and at J to 6 bases, leaving 4 bases not matched to a gene. This CDR3 has 13 residues. This chain's CDR3 is CSVLAGGWDTQYF. CDR3 in DNA: TGCAGCGTCCTAGCGGGGGGGTGGGATACGCAGTATTTT.

The chain uses TRBV6-5 and TRBJ2-5; D is possibly TRBD1 (5 bases). V was cut by 6 bases and J by 0 bases, with 11 bases left in between. The CDR3 contains 14 residues. Germline CDR1 and CDR2: MNHEY and SVGAGI. The CDR3 spells CASRHPGNQETQYF. In DNA, the CDR3 is TGTGCCAGCAGACATCCAGGGAACCAAGAGACCCAGTACTTC.

Written as DNA, the CDR3 is TGTGCCAGCAGCGCGACTAGCGGGGGGCCCTACGAGCAGTACGTC. Its translation: CASSATSGGPYEQYV. This rearrangement joins TRBV11-2 to TRBJ2-7; 13 bases are a match to TRBD2. The CDR3 is 15 amino acids. Unmatched junction bases numbered 3, after V lost 5 bases and J lost 2 bases. Germline V CDR1 and CDR2: SGHAT, FQNNGV.

The rearrangement joins TRBV10-3 to TRBJ1-2; 8 nucleotides line up with TRBD1. Germline V gene data show CDR1 as ENHRY and CDR2 as SYGVKD. Trimming removed 4 bases from V and 8 bases from J; junction bases left unmatched: 9. CDR3 size: 14 residues. The CDR3 loop reads CAISGNQGAKGYTF. CDR3 DNA: TGTGCCATCAGTGGGAATCAGGGGGCGAAGGGCTACACCTTC.

This clone has just a few counts. The chain employs TRBV4-1 and TRBJ2-7; a weak D match, TRBD1 (5 bases). This CDR3 spans 15 amino acids. Germline V gives CDR1 MGHRA, CDR2 YSYEKL. The germline V and J ends were trimmed by 0 bases and 5 bases, with 14 bases remaining between them. This CDR3 is CASSQDLGRANEQYV. The CDR3 bases are TGCGCCAGCAGCCAAGATTTGGGCAGGGCAAACGAGCAGTACGTC.

This clone was found a few times. The chain recombines TRBV4-2 with TRBJ1-2; possible D gene TRBD1, 5 bases. The germline V gene encodes CDR1 LGHNA and CDR2 YNFKEQ. The length of the CDR3 is 13 residues. V shed 3 bases and J shed 7 bases, with 12 bases lying between them. The CDR3 is CASSQDNNSGYTF. The CDR3 bases are TGTGCCAGCAGCCAGGACAACAACAGTGGCTACACCTTC.

The CDR3 bases are TGTGCCAGCAGCTCGGGACAGGGGGCGTCTGGAAACACCATATATTTT. As protein: CASSSGQGASGNTIYF. V is TRBV7-6 and J is TRBJ1-3; 12 nucleotides match TRBD1. Germline V gene lookup returns CDR1 SGHVS and CDR2 FNYEAQ. V trimming: 4 bases; J trimming: 1 base; junction bases outside the gene matches: 2. The CDR3 contains 16 residues.